This T cell receptor beta chain stems from a study of shared clonotypes between healthy human individuals. Findings and limits, study-wide: Apart from blood, nothing was sampled; tissue repertoires likely differ.

Assay used: immunoSEQ multiplex PCR; TCRdb lists only in-frame clones, some missing. There are some 500,000 clones in the sample; 95% to 97% occur only once, and about 0.06% lies in the top ten. This clone was found once. Its antigen is not identified. This CDR3 has 15 amino acids. The V gene end was trimmed by 7 bases and the J gene end by 2 bases; junction bases not matched to a gene: 8. Germline-derived CDR1 and CDR2 are LNHDA and SQIVND (reference sequence). The source material was naive CD4+ T cells sorted from blood. The subset was: CD45RA+ positively selected. The chain is built from TRBV19 and TRBJ2-7; 10 nucleotides match TRBD1. The sequence was obtained from a woman aged 25 to 39 in good health. As DNA, the CDR3 is TGTGCCAGTACCGGACCGGGACAGGGGACCTACGAGCAGTACTTC. It translates to CASTGPGQGTYEQYF. Full variable domain (outside the CDR3, taken from reference TRBV19 and TRBJ2-7): DGGITQSPKYLFRKEGQNVTLSCEQNLNHDAMYWYRQDPGQGLRLIYYSQIVNDFQKGDIAEGYSVSREKKESFPLTVTSAQKNPTAFYLCASTGPGQGTYEQYFGPGTRLTVT.